The clone carrying this T cell receptor (beta chain) turned up a few times. The antigen remains undetermined. These data come from a study of cytomegalovirus exposure and HLA in healthy donors. Whole-study findings and limits: Later on, a genetic analysis was performed. It linked a missense variant in DCLRE1C with V- and J-gene trimming of TCR beta. Among the most significant clusters, several appeared linked to common viral pathogens in a later analysis. Cytomegalovirus-associated TCR beta chains were listed, numbering some 170.

Deletions cut 5 bases from V and 8 bases from J, with 21 bases between. The CDR3 is made up of 15 amino acids. The germline V gene encodes CDR1 SGHTA and CDR2 FQGTGA. The study ran its PCR with 60 Vbeta and 13 Jbeta primers. Source study methods: A later analysis tallied roughly 77 million unique TCR beta chains, about 11 million of them shared. Sequencing used immunoSEQ multiplex PCR; TCRdb keeps in-frame clones, though not all of them. That table furnishes V, J and clone size, whereas the DNA furnished D and trimming. The sample holds tens of thousands of clones, less than 80% seen once. The chain joins TRBV7-3 to TRBJ1-1; D is undetermined. Source material: PBMCs. The TCR was taken from a woman aged 45-65 years in good health and CMV-seropositive. The CDR3 loop is CASSPNPSLMREAFF. CDR3 DNA: TGTGCCAGCAGCCCCAACCCCTCCCTCATGAGGGAAGCTTTCTTT.